This TCR beta chain was recovered during a study of blood T cell repertoires in COVID-19. Study-wide context: T cells, B-cell-depleted T cells, or PBMCs supplied cDNA or gDNA.

Original methodology: The authors estimated nucleated cell counts from reference gene primer amplification. The method was immunoSEQ multiplex PCR; TCRdb's version includes in-frame clones alone and lacks a portion of them. D and trimming were read from the DNA, whereas the V and J calls and clone size are those reported in that table. The table records over 250,000 clones, approximately 88% of them present only once. Seattle enrolled patients during active infection and tracked them longitudinally. This CDR3 has 16 residues. Germline values: CDR1 SGHVS, CDR2 FQNEAQ. Trimming pared 2 bases from V and 5 bases from J, leaving 18 bases between.

The specimen sequenced was peripheral blood. This chain connects TRBV7-8 to TRBJ2-5; possible D gene TRBD2, 7 bases. The clonotype originates from a human donor with COVID-19, enrolled during active disease. The donor label of this sample is uncertain. CDR3 nucleotide sequence: TGTGCCAGCAGCTTATGGGACGCGGAGGGGGGGGAGACCCAGTACTTC. It is translated as CASSLWDAEGGETQYF.